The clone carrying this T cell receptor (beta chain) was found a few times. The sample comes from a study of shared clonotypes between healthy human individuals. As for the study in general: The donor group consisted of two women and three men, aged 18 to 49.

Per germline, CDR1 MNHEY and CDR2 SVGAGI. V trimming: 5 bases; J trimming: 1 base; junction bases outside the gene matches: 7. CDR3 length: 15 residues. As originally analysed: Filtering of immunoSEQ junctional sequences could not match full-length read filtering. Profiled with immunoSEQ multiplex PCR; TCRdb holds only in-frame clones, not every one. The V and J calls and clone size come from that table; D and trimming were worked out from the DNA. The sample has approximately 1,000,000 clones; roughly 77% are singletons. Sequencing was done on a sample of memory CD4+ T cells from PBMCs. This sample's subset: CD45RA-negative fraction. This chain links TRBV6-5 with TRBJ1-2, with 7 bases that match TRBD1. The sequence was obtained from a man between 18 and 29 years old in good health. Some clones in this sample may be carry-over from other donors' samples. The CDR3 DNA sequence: TGTGCCAGCAGTCCCGGGACAGTCGGTAACTATGGCTACACCTTC. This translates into CASSPGTVGNYGYTF.